These T cell receptor beta chains were read from a single sample in a study of blood T cell repertoires in COVID-19. Repertoires were generated with immunoSEQ multiplex PCR, while TCRdb's copy carries only in-frame clones and drops some. The table lists 300,000 to 400,000 clones, 85% of them singletons. The sequenced sample consisted of peripheral blood. These receptors originate from a human donor in a cohort sampled during active COVID-19. CDR3s include the opening cysteine and the closing phenylalanine or tryptophan. D genes are given only for firm matches. Part of the rows lack a size; the others show once, few, many or a class for expanded clones.

>TRBJ1-1|-|few|TRBV18
TGTGCCAGCTCACCAGGGCAATCTGAAGCTTTCTTT
CASSPGQSEAFF
>TRBJ1-2|-|-|TRBV14
TGTGCCAGCAGCCTCGTCGGCGGGCCTTGGCGCTATGGCTACACCTTC
CASSLVGGPWRYGYTF
>TRBJ1-2|-|-|TRBV7-9
TGTGCCAGCAGCCCTCCCCCGGTCGCGTATGGCTACACCTTC
CASSPPPVAYGYTF
>TRBJ2-6|TRBD1|-|TRBV14
TGTGCCAGCAGCCGCACCGGGACAGGGGTGCCGGGGGGGGCCAACGTCCTGACTTTC
CASSRTGTGVPGGANVLTF
>TRBJ2-3|TRBD1|once|TRBV24-1
TGTGCCACCAGTGATCGGGACAGGAACACAGATACGCAGTATTTT
CATSDRDRNTDTQYF
>TRBJ1-6|-|-|TRBV5-4
TGTGCCAGCAGCCGAGGACAGCCAAGCTCCTATAATTCACCCCTCCACTTT
CASSRGQPSSYNSPLHF
>TRBJ1-2|-|-|TRBV11-2
TGTGCCAGCAGCTTAGGCCGACAGTCAGGGGAGGGGAGCTATGGCTACACCTTC
CASSLGRQSGEGSYGYTF
>TRBJ2-1|TRBD2|-|TRBV3-1/TRBV3-2
TGTGCCAGCAGCCGGGGGGGAAAAGACAATGAGCAGTTCTTC
CASSRGGKDNEQFF
>TRBJ1-1|-|few|TRBV2
TGTGCCAGCAGCTCATCCGGGACATTGAGTGTTTTCTTT
CASSSSGTLSVFF
>TRBJ2-5|TRBD2|-|TRBV9
TGTGCCAGCAGCGTAGAGGGGACTAGCGCGTTAGAGACCCAGTACTTC
CASSVEGTSALETQYF
>TRBJ2-2|TRBD1|-|TRBV5-1
TGCGCCAGCAGCGCCTCCGGGACAGGGTCAACCGGGGAGCTGTTTTTT
CASSASGTGSTGELFF
>TRBJ1-1|TRBD1|-|TRBV10-3
TGTGCCATCAGAACCGGGACAGGGGCCATGAACACTGAAGCTTTCTTT
CAIRTGTGAMNTEAFF
>TRBJ1-5|TRBD1|few|TRBV7-2
TGTGCCAGCAGCAAGACAGGGAACAATCAGCCCCAGCATTTT
CASSKTGNNQPQHF
>TRBJ2-1|TRBD2|once|TRBV6-4
TGTGCCAGCAGTGACTCGAGTTCGCTAGCGGGGGGTACCTACAATGAGCAGTTCTTC
CASSDSSSLAGGTYNEQFF
>TRBJ1-2|TRBD1|-|TRBV3-1/TRBV3-2
TGTGCCAGCAGCCATTCACCGGGACAGTCGGCCAACTATGGCTACACCTTC
CASSHSPGQSANYGYTF
>TRBJ1-3|-|-|TRBV3-1/TRBV3-2
TGTGCCAGCCTCCAAAAGTCGGGAGGAAACACCATATATTTT
CASLQKSGGNTIYF
>TRBJ2-1|TRBD1|-|TRBV7-3
TGTGCCAGCAGCTTAAACGAGCGGACAGGGGCGGTCAATGAGCAGTTCTTC
CASSLNERTGAVNEQFF
>TRBJ1-1|-|-|TRBV18
TGTGCCAGCTCAGGGCTGAACACTGAAGCTTTCTTT
CASSGLNTEAFF
>TRBJ1-1|-|once|TRBV19
TGTGCCAGTAGAAGGTCAGGGGTGCCTGAAGCTTTCTTT
CASRRSGVPEAFF
>TRBJ2-6|TRBD1|-|TRBV10-2
TGCGCCAGTCGAACCGGGACAGGGGCCCCTGGGGCCAACGTCCTGACTTTC
CASRTGTGAPGANVLTF
>TRBJ2-3|TRBD1|-|TRBV29-1
TGCAGCGTAGGGACAGGACAGACAGATACGCAGTATTTT
CSVGTGQTDTQYF
>TRBJ1-5|-|-|TRBV7-8
TGTGCCAGCAGGTCCGGGGGTGGGAATCAGCCCCAGCATTTT
CASRSGGGNQPQHF
>TRBJ1-2|-|-|TRBV6-5
TGTGCCAGCCGGACCGGGGTTTACGGCTACACCTTC
CASRTGVYGYTF
>TRBJ1-1|-|-|TRBV3-1/TRBV3-2
TGTGCCAGCAGTTCATCACCCAGGGGCGGCACTGAAGCTTTCTTT
CASSSSPRGGTEAFF
>TRBJ2-1|TRBD2|-|TRBV6-5
TGTGCCAGCAGTTACTCGAAATCCGGGGGGGCCAATGAGCAGTTCTTC
CASSYSKSGGANEQFF
>TRBJ2-2|-|-|TRBV18
TGTGCCAGCTCACCGACGTGGGGGGATGCTGGGGAGCTGTTTTTT
CASSPTWGDAGELFF
>TRBJ2-3|TRBD1|-|TRBV2
TGTGCCAGCAGTGACGAAACAGGGGGCTTGTGGACAGATACGCAGTATTTT
CASSDETGGLWTDTQYF
>TRBJ2-7|-|-|TRBV24-1
TGTGCCACCAGTGACCGGACAGTCTCCTACGAGCAGTACTTC
CATSDRTVSYEQYF
>TRBJ1-5|-|many|TRBV7-2
TGTGCCAGCAGCCTATCCCCGTCAGGGCACCAGCATTTT
CASSLSPSGHQHF
>TRBJ1-2|TRBD1|few|TRBV5-1
TGCGCCAGCAGCAAAGGACAGGGGGCAAACTATGGCTACACCTTC
CASSKGQGANYGYTF
>TRBJ2-7|-|once|TRBV5-1
TGCGCCAGCAGCTTGCGGGAGTTCTACGAGCAGTACTTC
CASSLREFYEQYF
>TRBJ2-1|TRBD1|few|TRBV7-8
TGTGCCAGCAGCCAGGACAGGGGGAATGAGCAGTTCTTC
CASSQDRGNEQFF
>TRBJ1-2|-|-|TRBV7-9
TGTGCCAGCAGCCTTCAAACTCTCGCTGGCTACACCTTC
CASSLQTLAGYTF
>TRBJ1-2|-|-|TRBV5-6
TGTGCCAGCAGCTTCCTGGGCAAGGGGCTTAATAACTATGGCTACACCTTC
CASSFLGKGLNNYGYTF
>TRBJ1-5|TRBD1|-|TRBV12-5
TGTGCTAGTGGTTTGGTACTAGGGGGCCTAAATCAGCCCCAGCATTTT
CASGLVLGGLNQPQHF
>TRBJ1-1|-|-|TRBV5-1
TGCGCCAGCAGCTTGGCGGGGGTAGGTCCTATGAACACTGAAGCTTTCTTT
CASSLAGVGPMNTEAFF
>TRBJ1-5|-|-|TRBV5-4
TGTGCCAGCAGCTCTGACAGTGTCCCGCCCCAGCATTTT
CASSSDSVPPQHF
>TRBJ1-2|TRBD1|-|TRBV11-2
TGTGCCAGCAGCCGTTCGGGACAGGGTGTTCACTATGGCTACACCTTC
CASSRSGQGVHYGYTF
>TRBJ2-7|-|-|TRBV11-2
TGTGCCAGCAGCTCCGCAGGGGAGCGAGAGCAGTACTTC
CASSSAGEREQYF
>TRBJ1-2|-|-|TRBV14
TGTGCCAGCAGCCAAGATTGGGCCTGGGATGGCTACACCTTC
CASSQDWAWDGYTF